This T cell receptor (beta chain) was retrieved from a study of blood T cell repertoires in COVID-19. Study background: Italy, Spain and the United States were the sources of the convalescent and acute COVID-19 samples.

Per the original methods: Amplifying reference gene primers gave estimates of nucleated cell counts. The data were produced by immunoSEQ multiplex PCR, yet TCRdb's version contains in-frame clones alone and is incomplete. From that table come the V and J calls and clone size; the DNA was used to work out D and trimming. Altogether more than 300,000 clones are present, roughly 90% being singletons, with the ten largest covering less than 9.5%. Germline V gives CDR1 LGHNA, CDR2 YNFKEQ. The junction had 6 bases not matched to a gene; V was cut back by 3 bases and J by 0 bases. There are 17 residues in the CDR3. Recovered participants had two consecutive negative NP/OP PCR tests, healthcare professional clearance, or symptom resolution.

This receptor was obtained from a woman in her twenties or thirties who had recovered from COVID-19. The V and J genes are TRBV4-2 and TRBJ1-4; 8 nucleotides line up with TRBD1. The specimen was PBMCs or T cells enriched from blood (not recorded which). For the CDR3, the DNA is TGTGCCAGCAGCCATGGGACAGGACCTGCAACTAATGAAAAACTGTTTTTT. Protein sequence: CASSHGTGPATNEKLFF.